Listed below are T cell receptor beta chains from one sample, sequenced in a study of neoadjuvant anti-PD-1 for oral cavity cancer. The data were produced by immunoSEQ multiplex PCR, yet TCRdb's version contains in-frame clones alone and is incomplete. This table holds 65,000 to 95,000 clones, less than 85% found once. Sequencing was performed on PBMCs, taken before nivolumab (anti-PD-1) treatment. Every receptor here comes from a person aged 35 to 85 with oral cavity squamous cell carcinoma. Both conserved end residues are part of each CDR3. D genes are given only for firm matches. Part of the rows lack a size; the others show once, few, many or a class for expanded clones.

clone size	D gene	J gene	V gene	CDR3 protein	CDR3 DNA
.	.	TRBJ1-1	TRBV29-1	CSVDYRAEAFF	TGCAGCGTTGACTACAGGGCTGAAGCTTTCTTT
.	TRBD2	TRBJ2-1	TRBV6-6	CASTGEGHYNEQFF	TGTGCCAGCACGGGGGAGGGCCACTACAATGAGCAGTTCTTC
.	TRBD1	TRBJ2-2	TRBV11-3	CASSSGQGISGELFF	TGTGCCAGCAGCTCGGGACAGGGAATATCCGGGGAGCTGTTTTTT
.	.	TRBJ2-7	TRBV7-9	CASSFSEGEQYF	TGTGCCAGCAGCTTCAGCGAGGGCGAGCAGTACTTC
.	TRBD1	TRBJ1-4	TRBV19	CASSAQGVANEKLFF	TGTGCCAGTAGTGCACAGGGGGTTGCTAATGAAAAACTGTTTTTT
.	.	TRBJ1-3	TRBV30	CAWSALRGPGNTIYF	TGTGCCTGGAGTGCCCTGCGTGGCCCTGGAAACACCATATATTTT
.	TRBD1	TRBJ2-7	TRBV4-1	CASSQGGQGPSWEQYF	TGCGCCAGCAGCCAGGGGGGACAGGGTCCCTCGTGGGAGCAGTACTTC
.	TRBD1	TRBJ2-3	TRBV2	CASSDNRGTQYF	TGTGCCAGCAGCGATAACAGGGGTACGCAGTATTTT
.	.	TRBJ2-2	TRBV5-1	CASSQSGLLNTGELFF	TGCGCCAGCAGCCAATCCGGACTATTAAACACCGGGGAGCTGTTTTTT
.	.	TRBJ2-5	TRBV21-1	CASSKPQREGPQTQYF	TGTGCCAGCAGCAAACCCCAGCGGGAGGGTCCCCAGACCCAGTACTTC
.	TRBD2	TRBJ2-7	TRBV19	CASSPPGLAGGLYF	TGTGCCAGTAGCCCGCCGGGACTAGCGGGAGGTTTGTACTTC
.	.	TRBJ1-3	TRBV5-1	CASSLAVGSDTIYF	TGCGCCAGCAGCTTGGCCGTCGGCTCGGACACCATATATTTT
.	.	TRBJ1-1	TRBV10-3	CAISELREATEAFF	TGTGCCATCAGTGAACTCAGGGAGGCCACTGAAGCTTTCTTT
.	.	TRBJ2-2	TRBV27	CASSFTLGLNTGELFF	TGTGCCAGCAGTTTCACTTTGGGCCTGAACACCGGGGAGCTGTTTTTT
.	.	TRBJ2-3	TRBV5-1	CASSLVQAFRDTQYF	TGCGCCAGCAGCTTGGTACAGGCCTTTAGGGATACGCAGTATTTT
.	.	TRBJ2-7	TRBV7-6	CASSLGEANLPGEQYF	TGTGCCAGCAGCTTAGGCGAGGCTAACCTCCCGGGAGAGCAGTACTTC
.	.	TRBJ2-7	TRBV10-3	CAISDFGQYGEQYF	TGTGCCATCAGTGATTTCGGGCAGTACGGCGAGCAGTACTTC
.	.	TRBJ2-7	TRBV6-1	CASTLGTALYEQYF	TGTGCCAGCACTCTTGGGACGGCTCTCTACGAGCAGTACTTC
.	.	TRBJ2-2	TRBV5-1	CASRINPRRGTGELFF	TGCGCCAGCAGGATCAACCCAAGGCGGGGCACCGGGGAGCTGTTTTTT
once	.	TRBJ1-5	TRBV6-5	CASSLRDSNQPQHF	TGTGCCAGCAGTTTACGGGATAGCAATCAGCCCCAGCATTTT
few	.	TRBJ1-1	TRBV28	CASSPYRDTEAFF	TGTGCCAGCAGTCCATACAGGGACACTGAAGCTTTCTTT
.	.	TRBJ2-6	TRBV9	CASQAGANVLTF	TGTGCCAGCCAGGCTGGGGCCAACGTCCTGACTTTC
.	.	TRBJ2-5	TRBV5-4	CASSLDGTPGTQYF	TGTGCCAGCAGCTTGGATGGGACCCCCGGGACCCAGTACTTC
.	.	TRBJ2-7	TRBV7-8	CASSLEGGNYEQYF	TGTGCCAGCAGCTTAGAGGGGGGAAACTACGAGCAGTACTTC
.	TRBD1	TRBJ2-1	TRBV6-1	CASSGSQGVGYNEQFF	TGTGCCAGCAGTGGGTCACAGGGGGTGGGATACAATGAGCAGTTCTTC
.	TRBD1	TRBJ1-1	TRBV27	CASSLRRDSREAFF	TGTGCCAGCAGTCTACGACGGGACAGTAGAGAAGCTTTCTTT
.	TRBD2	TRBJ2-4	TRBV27	CASRPGGGASYF	TGTGCCAGCCGCCCGGGAGGCGGCGCGTCTTACTTC
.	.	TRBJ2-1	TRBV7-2	CASSLSGVTINEQFF	TGTGCCAGCAGCCTGTCGGGAGTTACGATCAATGAGCAGTTCTTC
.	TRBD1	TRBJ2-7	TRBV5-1	CASSTGQGSYEQYF	TGCGCCAGCAGCACGGGACAGGGTAGCTACGAGCAGTACTTC
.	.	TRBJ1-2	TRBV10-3	CATSPGTLTNYGYTF	TGTGCCACCTCCCCAGGGACTCTTACTAACTATGGCTACACCTTC
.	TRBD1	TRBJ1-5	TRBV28	CASSLRPTGGNQPQHF	TGTGCCAGCAGTTTGCGCCCGACAGGGGGAAATCAGCCCCAGCATTTT
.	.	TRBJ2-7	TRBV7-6	CASSARTDPYEQYF	TGTGCCAGCAGCGCCAGGACCGACCCCTACGAGCAGTACTTC
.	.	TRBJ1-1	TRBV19	CASSIDGVGNTEAFF	TGTGCCAGTAGTATTGATGGGGTTGGGAACACTGAAGCTTTCTTT
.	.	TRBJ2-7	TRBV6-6	CASRLVQGYEQYF	TGTGCCAGCAGATTAGTACAGGGATACGAGCAGTACTTC
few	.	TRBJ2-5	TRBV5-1	CASSYSTEETQYF	TGCGCCAGCAGCTATTCGACAGAAGAGACCCAGTACTTC
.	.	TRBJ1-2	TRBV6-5	CAGGSSGTHYTF	TGTGCCGGCGGATCGTCCGGGACCCACTACACCTTC
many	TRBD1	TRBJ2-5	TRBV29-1	CSVDPQGAETQYF	TGCAGCGTTGATCCGCAGGGGGCAGAGACCCAGTACTTC
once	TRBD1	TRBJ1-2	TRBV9	CASTKTGPNYGYTF	TGTGCCAGCACTAAGACAGGGCCTAACTATGGCTACACCTTC
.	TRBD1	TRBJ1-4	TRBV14	CASTQGADEKLFF	TGTGCCAGCACCCAGGGGGCGGATGAAAAACTGTTTTTT
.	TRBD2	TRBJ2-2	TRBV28	CATHSGSLVSGELFF	TGTGCCACCCACAGCGGGAGTCTGGTATCCGGGGAGCTGTTTTTT